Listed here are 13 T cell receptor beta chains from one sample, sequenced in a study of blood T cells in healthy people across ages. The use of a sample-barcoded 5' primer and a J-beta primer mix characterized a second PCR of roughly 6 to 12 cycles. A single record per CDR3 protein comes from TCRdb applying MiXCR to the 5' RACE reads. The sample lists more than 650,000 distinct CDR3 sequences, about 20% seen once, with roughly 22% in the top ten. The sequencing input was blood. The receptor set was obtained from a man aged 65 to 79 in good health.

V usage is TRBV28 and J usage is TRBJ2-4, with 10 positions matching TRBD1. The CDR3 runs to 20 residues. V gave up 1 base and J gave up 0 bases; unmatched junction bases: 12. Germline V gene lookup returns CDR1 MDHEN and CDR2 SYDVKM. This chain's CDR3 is CASSLSARTGGGGAKNIQYF. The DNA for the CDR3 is TGTGCCAGCAGTTTATCCGCAAGGACAGGGGGTGGGGGAGCCAAAAACATTCAGTACTTC.

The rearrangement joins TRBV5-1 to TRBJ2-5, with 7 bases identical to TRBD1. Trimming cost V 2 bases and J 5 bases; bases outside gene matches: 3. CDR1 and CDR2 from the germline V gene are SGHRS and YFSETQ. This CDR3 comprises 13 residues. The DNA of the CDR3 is TGCGCCAGCAGCTTCTACAGGGGTGAGACCCAGTACTTC. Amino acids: CASSFYRGETQYF.

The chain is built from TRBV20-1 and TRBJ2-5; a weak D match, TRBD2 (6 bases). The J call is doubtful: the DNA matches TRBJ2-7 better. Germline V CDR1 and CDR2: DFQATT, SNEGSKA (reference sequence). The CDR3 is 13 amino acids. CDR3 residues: CSARGGGRYEQYF. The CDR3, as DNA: TGCAGTGCTAGAGGTGGGGGGAGATACGAGCAGTACTTC.

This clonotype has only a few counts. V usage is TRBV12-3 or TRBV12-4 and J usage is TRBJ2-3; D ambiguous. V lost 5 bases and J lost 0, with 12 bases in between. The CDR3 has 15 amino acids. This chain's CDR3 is CASSTLPASTDTQYF. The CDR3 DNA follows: TGTGCCAGCAGTACCCTCCCGGCTAGCACAGATACGCAGTATTTT.

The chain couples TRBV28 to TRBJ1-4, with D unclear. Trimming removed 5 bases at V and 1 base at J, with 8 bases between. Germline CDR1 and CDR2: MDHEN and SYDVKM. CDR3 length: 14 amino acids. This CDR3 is CASSPALTNEKLFF. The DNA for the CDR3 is TGTGCCAGCAGTCCGGCGTTAACTAATGAAAAACTGTTTTTT.

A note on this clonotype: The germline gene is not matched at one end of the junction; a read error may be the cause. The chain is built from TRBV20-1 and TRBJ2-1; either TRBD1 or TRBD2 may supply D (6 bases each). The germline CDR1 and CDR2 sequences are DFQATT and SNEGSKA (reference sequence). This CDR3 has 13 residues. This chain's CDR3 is CSASGGSYNEQLF. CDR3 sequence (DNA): TGCAGTGCTAGCGGGGGCTCCTACAATGAGCAGCTCTTC.

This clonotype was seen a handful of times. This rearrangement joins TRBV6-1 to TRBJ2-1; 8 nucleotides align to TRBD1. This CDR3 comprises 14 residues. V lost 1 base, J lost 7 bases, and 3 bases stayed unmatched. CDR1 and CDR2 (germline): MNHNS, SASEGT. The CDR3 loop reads CASSEGTGGNEQFF. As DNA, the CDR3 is TGTGCCAGCAGTGAAGGAACAGGGGGAAATGAGCAGTTCTTC.

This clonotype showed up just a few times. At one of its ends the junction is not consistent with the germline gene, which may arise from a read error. The CDR3, as DNA: TGTGCCAGCAGAGAAGCGGGAGCCGGGGTCACAGATACGCAGTATTTT. Translated: CASREAGAGVTDTQYF. This chain joins TRBV6-1 and TRBJ2-3; 8 bases map to TRBD2. CDR3 length: 16 amino acids. CDR1 is MNHNS, CDR2 SASEGT, per germline.

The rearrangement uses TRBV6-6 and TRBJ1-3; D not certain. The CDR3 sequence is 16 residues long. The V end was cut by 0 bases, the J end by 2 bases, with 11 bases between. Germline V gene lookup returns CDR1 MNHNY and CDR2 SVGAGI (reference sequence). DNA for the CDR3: TGTGCCAGCAGTTACTCTGACCTCCCCCCTGGAAACACCATATATTTT. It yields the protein CASSYSDLPPGNTIYF.

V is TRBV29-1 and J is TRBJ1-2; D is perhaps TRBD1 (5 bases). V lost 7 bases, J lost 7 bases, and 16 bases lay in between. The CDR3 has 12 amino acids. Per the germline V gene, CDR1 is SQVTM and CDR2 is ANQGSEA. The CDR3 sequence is CSAQRGASGYTF. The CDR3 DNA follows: TGCAGCGCCCAGCGAGGGGCAAGTGGCTACACCTTC.

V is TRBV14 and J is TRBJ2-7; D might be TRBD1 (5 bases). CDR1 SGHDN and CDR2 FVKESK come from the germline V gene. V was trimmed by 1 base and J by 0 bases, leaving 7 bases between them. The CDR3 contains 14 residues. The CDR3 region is CASSQVGVSYEQYF. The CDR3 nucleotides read TGTGCCAGCAGCCAAGTAGGGGTCTCCTACGAGCAGTACTTC.

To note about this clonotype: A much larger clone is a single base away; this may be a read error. CDR3 protein: CTTSDPNIGDNEQFF. In nucleotides, the CDR3 is TGTACCACCAGTGATCCTAATATAGGGGACAATGAGCAGTTCTTC. This chain connects TRBV24-1 to TRBJ2-1; possibly TRBD1 for D (5 bases). The CDR3 is 15 residues long. The germline gives CDR1 KGHDR, CDR2 SFDVKD.

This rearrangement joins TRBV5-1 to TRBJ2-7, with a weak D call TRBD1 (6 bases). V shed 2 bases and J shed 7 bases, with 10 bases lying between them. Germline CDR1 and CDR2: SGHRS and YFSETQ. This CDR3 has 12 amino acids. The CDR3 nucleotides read TGCGCCAGCAGCTTTGACAGGAGAGAGCAGTACTTC. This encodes CASSFDRREQYF.